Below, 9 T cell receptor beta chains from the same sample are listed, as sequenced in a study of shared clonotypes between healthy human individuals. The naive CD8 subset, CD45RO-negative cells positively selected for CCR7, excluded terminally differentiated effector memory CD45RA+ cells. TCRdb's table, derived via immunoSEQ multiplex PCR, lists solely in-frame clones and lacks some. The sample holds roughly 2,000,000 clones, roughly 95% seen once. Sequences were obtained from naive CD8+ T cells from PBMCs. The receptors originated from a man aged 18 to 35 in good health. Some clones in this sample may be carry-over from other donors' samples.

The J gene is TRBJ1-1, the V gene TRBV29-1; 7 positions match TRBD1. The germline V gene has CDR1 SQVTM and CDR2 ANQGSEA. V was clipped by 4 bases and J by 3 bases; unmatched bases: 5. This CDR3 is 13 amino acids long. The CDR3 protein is CSVVEGAYTEAFF. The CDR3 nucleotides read TGCAGCGTTGTAGAGGGGGCGTACACTGAAGCTTTCTTT.

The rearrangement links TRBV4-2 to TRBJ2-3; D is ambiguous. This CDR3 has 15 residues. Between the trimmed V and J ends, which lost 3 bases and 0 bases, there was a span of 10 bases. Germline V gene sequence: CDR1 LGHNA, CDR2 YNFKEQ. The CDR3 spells CASSHGSGSTDTQYF. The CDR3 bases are TGTGCCAGCAGCCACGGCTCGGGTAGCACAGATACGCAGTATTTT.

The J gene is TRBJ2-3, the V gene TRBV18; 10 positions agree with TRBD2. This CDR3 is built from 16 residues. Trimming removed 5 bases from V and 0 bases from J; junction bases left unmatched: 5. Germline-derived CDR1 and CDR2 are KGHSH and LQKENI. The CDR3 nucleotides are TGTGCCAGCTCATCTAGACTAGCGGGTAGCACAGATACGCAGTATTTT. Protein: CASSSRLAGSTDTQYF.

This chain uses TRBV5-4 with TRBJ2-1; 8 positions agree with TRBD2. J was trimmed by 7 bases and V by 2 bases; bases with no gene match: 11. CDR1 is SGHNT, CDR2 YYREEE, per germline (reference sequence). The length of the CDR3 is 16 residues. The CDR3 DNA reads TGTGCCAGCAGCTTCCGAGCGGGGGCGGCGTCTAATGAGCAGTTCTTC. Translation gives CASSFRAGAASNEQFF.

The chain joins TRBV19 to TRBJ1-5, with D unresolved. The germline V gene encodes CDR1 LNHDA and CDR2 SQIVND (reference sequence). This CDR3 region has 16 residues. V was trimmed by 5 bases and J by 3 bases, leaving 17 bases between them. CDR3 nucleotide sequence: TGTGCCAGTAGTTTAGGCCGAAACATTTTCAATCAGCCCCAGCATTTT. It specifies CASSLGRNIFNQPQHF.

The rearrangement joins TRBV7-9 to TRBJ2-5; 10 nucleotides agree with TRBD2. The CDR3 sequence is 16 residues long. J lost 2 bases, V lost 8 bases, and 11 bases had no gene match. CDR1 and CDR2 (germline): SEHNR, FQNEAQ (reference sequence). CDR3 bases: TGTGCCAGCGCCGAAAGGACTAGCGGATCGCAAGAGACCCAGTACTTC. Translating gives CASAERTSGSQETQYF.

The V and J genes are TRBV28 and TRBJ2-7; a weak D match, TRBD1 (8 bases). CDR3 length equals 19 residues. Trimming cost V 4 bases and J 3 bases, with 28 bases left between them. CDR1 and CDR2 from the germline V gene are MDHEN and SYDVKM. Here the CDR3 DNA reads TGTGCCAGCAGTTCCCTAACAGGGGGGGCCGGGACAAACTTCTACGAGCAGTACTTC. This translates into CASSSLTGGAGTNFYEQYF.

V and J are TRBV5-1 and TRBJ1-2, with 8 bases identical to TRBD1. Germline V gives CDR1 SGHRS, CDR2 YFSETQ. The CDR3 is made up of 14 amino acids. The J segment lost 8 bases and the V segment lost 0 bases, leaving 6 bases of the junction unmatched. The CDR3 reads CASSLAGGGGGYTF. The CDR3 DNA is TGCGCCAGCAGCTTGGCAGGGGGCGGAGGAGGCTACACCTTC.

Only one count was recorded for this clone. The CDR3 DNA reads as TGTGCCAGCAGTTTATCCCGACTAGCGGGAGAGGGGGAGCAGTACTTC. Amino acids: CASSLSRLAGEGEQYF. The rearrangement joins TRBV27 to TRBJ2-7, with 12 bases lining up with TRBD2. Germline CDR1 MNHEY, CDR2 SMNVEV (reference sequence). The CDR3 runs 16 residues. V dropped 0 bases and J dropped 7; count of bases not matched to a gene: 7.